This TCR beta chain was documented in a study of blood T cells in healthy people across ages. With 6 bases clipped from V and 3 bases from J, the junction kept 10 bases outside the gene matches. Germline V gene data show CDR1 as MNHEY and CDR2 as SVGAGI. There are 15 residues in the CDR3. A second roughly 7 to 11 cycle PCR used barcoded and J-beta primers. TCRdb independently ran MiXCR on the 5' RACE reads; one entry per CDR3 protein. There are 780,000 or so distinct CDR3 sequences in the sample; roughly 50% occur only once, and roughly 25% lies in the top ten. The source material was blood. This TCR came from a man aged 35 to 55 in good health. The chain links TRBV6-5 to TRBJ2-7, with 8 bases aligning to TRBD1. This chain's CDR3 is CASSSPRQGNYEQYF. CDR3 in DNA: TGTGCCAGCAGCTCCCCCCGACAGGGGAACTACGAGCAGTACTTC.